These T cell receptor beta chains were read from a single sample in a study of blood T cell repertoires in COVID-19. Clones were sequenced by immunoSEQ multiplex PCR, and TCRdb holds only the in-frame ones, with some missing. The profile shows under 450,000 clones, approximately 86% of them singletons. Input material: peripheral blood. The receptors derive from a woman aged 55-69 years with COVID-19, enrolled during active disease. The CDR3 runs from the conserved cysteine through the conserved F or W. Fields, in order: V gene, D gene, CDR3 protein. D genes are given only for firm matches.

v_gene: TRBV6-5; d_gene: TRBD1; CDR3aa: CASNTGGSYNEQFF
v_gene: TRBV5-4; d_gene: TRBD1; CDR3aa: CASSGTGDANTIYF
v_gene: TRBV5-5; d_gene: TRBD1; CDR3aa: CASSLGGQGENEKLFF
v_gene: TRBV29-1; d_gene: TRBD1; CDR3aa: CSTDRGTGMTGELFF
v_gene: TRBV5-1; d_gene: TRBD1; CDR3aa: CASSLDRGGAELFF
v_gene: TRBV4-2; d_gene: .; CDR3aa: CASSNTGSSDEQYF
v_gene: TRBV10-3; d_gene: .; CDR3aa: CAIRKQNPGDEQYF
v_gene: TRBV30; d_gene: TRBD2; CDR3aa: CAWSRAAGAYEQYF
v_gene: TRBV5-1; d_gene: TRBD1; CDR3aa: CASSPGTENTEAFF
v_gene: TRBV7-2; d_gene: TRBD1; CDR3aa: CASSLYPLGTDFTYEQYF
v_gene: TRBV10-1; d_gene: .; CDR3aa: CASRGFRGQTYEQYF
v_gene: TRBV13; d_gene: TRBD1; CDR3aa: CASSTGQGMGPLHF
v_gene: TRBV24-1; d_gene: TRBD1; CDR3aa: CATSAGQGKAFSTGELFF
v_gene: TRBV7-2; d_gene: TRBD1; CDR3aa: CASSAGQGSYNEQFF
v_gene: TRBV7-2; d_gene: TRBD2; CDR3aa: CASSLWTSPYEQYF
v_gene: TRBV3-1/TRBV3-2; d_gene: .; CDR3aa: CASSPSVGQGYEQYF
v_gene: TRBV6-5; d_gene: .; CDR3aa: CASSYQTSYEQYF
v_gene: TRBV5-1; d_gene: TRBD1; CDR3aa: CASSKDRTGDYGYTF
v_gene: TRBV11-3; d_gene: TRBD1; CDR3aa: CASSAGQGTEAFF
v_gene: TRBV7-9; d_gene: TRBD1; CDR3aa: CASKTGAVNSPLHF
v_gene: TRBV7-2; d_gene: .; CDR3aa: CASSRDGGGYGYTF
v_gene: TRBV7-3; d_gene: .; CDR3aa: CASSLKIYNEQFF
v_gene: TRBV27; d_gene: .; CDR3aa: CASKIGRLWNTEAFF
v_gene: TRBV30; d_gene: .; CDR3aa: CAHRTYVDSPLHF
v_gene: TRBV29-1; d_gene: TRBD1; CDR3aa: CSVEVPTGVANTIYF
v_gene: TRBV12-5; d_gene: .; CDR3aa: CASGVPWAGNTDTQYF
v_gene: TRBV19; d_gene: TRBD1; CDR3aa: CASGPRDSIMNTEAFF
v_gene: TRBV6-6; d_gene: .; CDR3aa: CASSYSTTGTYNEQFF
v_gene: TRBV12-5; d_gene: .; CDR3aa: CASGLALQGGYTF
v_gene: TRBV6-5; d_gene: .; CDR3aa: CASRPTRGQPQHF
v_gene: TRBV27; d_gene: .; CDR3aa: CASSHDETGISPLHF
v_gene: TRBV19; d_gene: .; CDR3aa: CASSIRQTLNTEAFF
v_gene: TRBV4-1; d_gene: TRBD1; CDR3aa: CASSPGQGTYEQYF
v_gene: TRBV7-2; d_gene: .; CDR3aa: CASSRPPYNEQFF
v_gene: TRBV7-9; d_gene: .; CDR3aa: CASSSNRVDYGYTF
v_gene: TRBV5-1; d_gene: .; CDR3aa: CASSRDSSANYGYTF
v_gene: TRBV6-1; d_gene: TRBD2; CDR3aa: CASSEEWQASGDQETQYF
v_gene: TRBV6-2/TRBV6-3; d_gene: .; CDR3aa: CASSSPGTIYNEQFF
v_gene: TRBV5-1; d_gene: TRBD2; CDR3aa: CASSFTSGGFVETQYF
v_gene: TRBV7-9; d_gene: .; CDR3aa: CASSLEQIGNTIYF
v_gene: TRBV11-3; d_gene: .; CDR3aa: CASSLTGSRTAAFF
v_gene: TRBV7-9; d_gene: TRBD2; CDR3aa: CASSFLEREYNEQFF
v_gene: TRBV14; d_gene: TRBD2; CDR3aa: CASSQPMPGVAGGPDTQYF